This T cell receptor beta chain derives from a study of Tregs in tolerant kidney transplant recipients. Overall study results and limits: Tregs expanded with activated donor B cells seemed most donor-specific. This study did not directly address biological reproducibility. The small number of patients limits these findings pending further validation.

About this clone itself: The antigen is undetermined.

Sequencing was performed with immunoSEQ multiplex PCR; in TCRdb, only in-frame clones are kept and a portion is missing. The sample carries roughly 250,000 clones, approximately 83% recorded once. Unstimulated regulatory T cells (CD4+CD25+CD127-), CD4+CD25- non-regulatory cells, CD4 and CD8 cells were FACS-sorted from thawed PBMCs. The CDR3 covers 15 residues. Trimming cost V 0 bases and J 3 bases, with 10 bases left between them. Germline V gene data show CDR1 as SGHRS and CDR2 as YFSETQ. Sequencing was done on a sample of CD4+ T cells from blood. The V call is TRBV5-1, the J call TRBJ2-1; unclear D gene. This clonotype was obtained from a human donor in good health. The CDR3: CASSLAGVSYNEQFF. The CDR3 coding sequence is TGCGCCAGCAGCTTGGCCGGAGTGAGCTACAATGAGCAGTTCTTC.